The clone carrying this T cell receptor (beta chain) showed up just once. The data belong to a study of T cell clones after liver transplantation. The method was immunoSEQ multiplex PCR; TCRdb's version includes in-frame clones alone and lacks a portion of them. The sample contains around 110,000 clones, over 75% of which appear only once. V lost 5 bases, J lost 0 bases, and 14 bases lay in between. The length of the CDR3 is 16 residues. In germline, CDR1 is SGHVS, CDR2 FQNEAQ. Material: CD4+ T cells from blood, obtained 12 months after liver transplant. The chain uses TRBV7-8 and TRBJ2-1; perhaps D is TRBD1 or TRBD2 (5 bases each). The sequence was obtained from a human patient who received a liver transplant. Some T cells may have come from the graft donor. The CDR3 coding sequence is TGTGCCAGCAGCCTAAACTTCGGGACCTCCTACAATGAGCAGTTCTTC. Translation gives CASSLNFGTSYNEQFF.